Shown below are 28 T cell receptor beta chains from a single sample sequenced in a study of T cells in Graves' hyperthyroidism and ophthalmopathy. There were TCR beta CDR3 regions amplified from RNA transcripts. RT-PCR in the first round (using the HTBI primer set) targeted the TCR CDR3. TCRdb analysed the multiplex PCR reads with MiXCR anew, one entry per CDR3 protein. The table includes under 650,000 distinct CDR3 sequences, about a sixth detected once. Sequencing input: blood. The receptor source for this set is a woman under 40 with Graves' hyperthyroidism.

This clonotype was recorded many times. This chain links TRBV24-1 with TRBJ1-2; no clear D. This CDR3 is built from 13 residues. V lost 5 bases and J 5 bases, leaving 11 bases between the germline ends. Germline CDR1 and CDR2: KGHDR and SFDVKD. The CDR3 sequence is CATSAGIGYGYTF. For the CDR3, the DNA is TGTGCCACCAGTGCCGGAATTGGGTATGGCTACACCTTC.

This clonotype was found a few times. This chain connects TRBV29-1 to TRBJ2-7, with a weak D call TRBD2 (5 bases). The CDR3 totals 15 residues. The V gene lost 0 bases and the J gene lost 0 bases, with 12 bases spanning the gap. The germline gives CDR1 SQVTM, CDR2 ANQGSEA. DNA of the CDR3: TGCAGCGTTGAAGATCCGGAGGCCCCCTCCTACGAGCAGTACTTC. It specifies CSVEDPEAPSYEQYF.

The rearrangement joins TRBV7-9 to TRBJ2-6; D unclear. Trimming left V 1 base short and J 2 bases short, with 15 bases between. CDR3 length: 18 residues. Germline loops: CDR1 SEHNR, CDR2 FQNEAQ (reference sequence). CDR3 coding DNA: TGTGCCAGCAGCTTAGTGGGTAGGGTCAGTGCTGGGGCCAACGTCCTGACTTTC. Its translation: CASSLVGRVSAGANVLTF.

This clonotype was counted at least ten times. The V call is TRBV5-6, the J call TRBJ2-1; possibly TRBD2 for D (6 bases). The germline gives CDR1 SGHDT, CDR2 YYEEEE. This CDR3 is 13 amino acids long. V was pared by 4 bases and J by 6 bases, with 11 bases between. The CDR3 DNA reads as TGTGCCAGCAGCCCGGGACTTCCCAATGAGCAGTTCTTC. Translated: CASSPGLPNEQFF.

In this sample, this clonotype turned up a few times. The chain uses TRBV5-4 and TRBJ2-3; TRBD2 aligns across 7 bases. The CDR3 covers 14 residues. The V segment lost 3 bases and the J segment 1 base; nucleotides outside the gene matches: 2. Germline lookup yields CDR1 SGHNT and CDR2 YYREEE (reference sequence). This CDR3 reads CASSSGGGTDTQYF. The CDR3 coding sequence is TGTGCCAGCAGCTCTGGGGGGGGCACAGATACGCAGTATTTT.

The CDR3 is CASSLRPAVLRQAGELFF. The CDR3 nucleotides read TGCGCCAGCAGCTTGAGGCCCGCGGTTCTAAGACAGGCCGGGGAGCTGTTTTTT. The genes are TRBV5-1 and TRBJ2-2; D is perhaps TRBD1 (6 bases). Germline assignment: CDR1 SGHRS and CDR2 YFSETQ. V lost 1 base and J lost 6, with 22 bases in between. This CDR3 has 18 amino acids.

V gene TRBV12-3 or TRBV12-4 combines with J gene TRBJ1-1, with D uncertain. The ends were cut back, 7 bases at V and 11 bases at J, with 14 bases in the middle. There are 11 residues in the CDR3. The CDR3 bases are TGTGCCAGCACCACTCTCGGCGGGGCTTTCTTT. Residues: CASTTLGGAFF.

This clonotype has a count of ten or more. CDR3 sequence (DNA): TGCAGTGCTAGAGATGAAGTGGGAGTAGAGACCCAGTACTTC. Its translation: CSARDEVGVETQYF. The chain is built from TRBV20-1 and TRBJ2-5, with D possibly matching TRBD2 (5 bases). The germline V and J ends were trimmed by 0 bases and 4 bases, with 12 bases remaining between them. The CDR3 covers 14 residues. Germline CDR1 reads DFQATT; CDR2 reads SNEGSKA (reference sequence).

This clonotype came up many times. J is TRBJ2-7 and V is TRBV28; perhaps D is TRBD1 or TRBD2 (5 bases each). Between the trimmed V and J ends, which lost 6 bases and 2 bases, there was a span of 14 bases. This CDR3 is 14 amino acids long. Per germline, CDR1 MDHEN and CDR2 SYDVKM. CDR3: CASSGRDLTYEQYF. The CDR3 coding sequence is TGTGCCAGCAGCGGACGGGACCTGACCTACGAGCAGTACTTC. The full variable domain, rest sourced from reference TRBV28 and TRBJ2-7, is DVKVTQSSRYLVKRTGEKVFLECVQDMDHENMFWYRQDPGLGLRLIYFSYDVKMKEKGDIPEGYSVSREKKERFSLILESASTNQTSMYLCASSGRDLTYEQYFGPGTRLTVT.

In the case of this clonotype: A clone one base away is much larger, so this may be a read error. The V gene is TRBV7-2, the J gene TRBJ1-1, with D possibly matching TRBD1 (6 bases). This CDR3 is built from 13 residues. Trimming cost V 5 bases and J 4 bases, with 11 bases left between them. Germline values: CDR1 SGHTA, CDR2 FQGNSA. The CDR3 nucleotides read TGTGCCAGCAGCCCCCGGGGGCCCACTGAAGCTTTCTTT. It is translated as CASSPRGPTEAFF. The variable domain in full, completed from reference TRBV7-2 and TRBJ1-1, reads GAGVSQSPSNKVTEKGKDVELRCDPISGHTALYWYRQSLGQGLEFLIYFQGNSAPDKSGLPSDRFSAERTGGSVSTLTIQRTQQEDSAVYLCASSPRGPTEAFFGQGTRLTVV.

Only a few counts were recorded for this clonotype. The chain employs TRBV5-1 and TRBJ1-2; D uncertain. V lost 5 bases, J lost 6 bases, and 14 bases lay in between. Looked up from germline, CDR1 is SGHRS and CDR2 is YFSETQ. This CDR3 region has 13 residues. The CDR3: CASSPGPSHGYTF. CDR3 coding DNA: TGCGCCAGCAGTCCCGGCCCCAGCCATGGCTACACCTTC.

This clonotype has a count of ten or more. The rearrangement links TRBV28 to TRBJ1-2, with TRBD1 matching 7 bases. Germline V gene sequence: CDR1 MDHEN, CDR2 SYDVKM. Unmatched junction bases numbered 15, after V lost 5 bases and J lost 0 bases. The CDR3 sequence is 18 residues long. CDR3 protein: CASSPVRLRQGANYGYTF. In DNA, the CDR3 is TGTGCCAGCAGTCCCGTGAGGCTTAGACAGGGTGCTAACTATGGCTACACCTTC.

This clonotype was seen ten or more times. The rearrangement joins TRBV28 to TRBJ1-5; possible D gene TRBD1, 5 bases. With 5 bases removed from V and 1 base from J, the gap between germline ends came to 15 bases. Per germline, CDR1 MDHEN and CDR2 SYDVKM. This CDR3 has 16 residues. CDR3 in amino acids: CASSTFWGSSNQPQHF. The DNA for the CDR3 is TGTGCCAGCAGTACCTTTTGGGGGTCGAGCAATCAGCCCCAGCATTTT.

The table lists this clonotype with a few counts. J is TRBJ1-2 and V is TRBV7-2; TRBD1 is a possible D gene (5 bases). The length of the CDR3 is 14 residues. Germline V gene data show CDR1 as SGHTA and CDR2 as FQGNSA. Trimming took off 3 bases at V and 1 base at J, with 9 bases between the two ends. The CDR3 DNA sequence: TGTGCCAGCAGCTTTTCACAGGATAACTATGGCTACACCTTC. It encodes CASSFSQDNYGYTF.

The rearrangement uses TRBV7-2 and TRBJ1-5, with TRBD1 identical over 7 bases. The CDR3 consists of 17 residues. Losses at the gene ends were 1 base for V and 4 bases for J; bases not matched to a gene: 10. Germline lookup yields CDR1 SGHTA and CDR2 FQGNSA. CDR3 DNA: TGTGCCAGCAGCTTAGATGCCGACAGGGAGGGGAATCAGCCCCAGCATTTT. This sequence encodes CASSLDADREGNQPQHF.

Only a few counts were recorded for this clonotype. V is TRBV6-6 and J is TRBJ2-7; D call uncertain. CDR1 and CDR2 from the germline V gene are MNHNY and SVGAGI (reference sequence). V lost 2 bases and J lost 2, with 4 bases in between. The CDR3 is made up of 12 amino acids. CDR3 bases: TGTGCCAGCAGTTACCGGGCCTACGAGCAGTACTTC. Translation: CASSYRAYEQYF.

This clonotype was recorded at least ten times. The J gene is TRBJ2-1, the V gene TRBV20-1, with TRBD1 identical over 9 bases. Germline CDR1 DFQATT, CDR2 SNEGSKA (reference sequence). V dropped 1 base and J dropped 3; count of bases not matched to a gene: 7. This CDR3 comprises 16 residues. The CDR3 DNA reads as TGCAGTGCTAGAGCTACGGACAGGGGCGACTACAATGAGCAGTTCTTC. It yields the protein CSARATDRGDYNEQFF.

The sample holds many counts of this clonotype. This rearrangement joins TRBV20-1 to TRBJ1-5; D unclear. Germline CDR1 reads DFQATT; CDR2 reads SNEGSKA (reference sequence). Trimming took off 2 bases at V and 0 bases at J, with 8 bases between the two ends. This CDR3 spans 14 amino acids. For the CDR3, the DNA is TGCAGTGCTAGATTCTGGGGTAGCAATCAGCCCCAGCATTTT. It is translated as CSARFWGSNQPQHF.

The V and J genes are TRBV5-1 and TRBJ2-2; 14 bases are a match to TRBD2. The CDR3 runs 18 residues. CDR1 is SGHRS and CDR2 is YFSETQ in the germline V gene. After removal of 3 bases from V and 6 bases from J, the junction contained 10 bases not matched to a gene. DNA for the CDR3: TGCGCCAGCAGCTCGCCGGGACTAGCGGGAGTTATCGCCGGGGAGCTGTTTTTT. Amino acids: CASSSPGLAGVIAGELFF. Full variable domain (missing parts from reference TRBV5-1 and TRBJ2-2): KAGVTQTPRYLIKTRGQQVTLSCSPISGHRSVSWYQQTPGQGLQFLFEYFSETQRNKGNFPGRFSGRQFSNSRSEMNVSTLELGDSALYLCASSSPGLAGVIAGELFFGEGSRLTVL.

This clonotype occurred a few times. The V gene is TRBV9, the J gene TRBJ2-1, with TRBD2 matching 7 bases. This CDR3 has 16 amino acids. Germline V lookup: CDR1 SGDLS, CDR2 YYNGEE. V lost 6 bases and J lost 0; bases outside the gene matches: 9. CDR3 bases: TGTGCCAGCACCCAGGGAGGGTCGAGCTCCTACAATGAGCAGTTCTTC. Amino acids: CASTQGGSSSYNEQFF.

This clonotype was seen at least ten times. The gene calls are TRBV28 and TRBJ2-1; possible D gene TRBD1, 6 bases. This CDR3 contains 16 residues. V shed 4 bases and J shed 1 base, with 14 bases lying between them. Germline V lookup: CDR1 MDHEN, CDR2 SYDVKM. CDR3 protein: CASSYTGIRSYNEQFF. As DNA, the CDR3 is TGTGCCAGCAGTTATACAGGGATAAGGTCCTACAATGAGCAGTTCTTC.

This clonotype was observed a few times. CDR3 protein: CASILRLAGPYEQYF. CDR3 DNA: TGTGCCAGCATTCTTCGACTAGCGGGACCCTACGAGCAGTACTTC. This chain connects TRBV28 to TRBJ2-7; 11 bases are shared with TRBD2. CDR1 and CDR2 (germline): MDHEN, SYDVKM. V lost 7 bases to trimming and J lost 2 bases; unmatched junction nucleotides: 7. The CDR3 covers 15 residues.

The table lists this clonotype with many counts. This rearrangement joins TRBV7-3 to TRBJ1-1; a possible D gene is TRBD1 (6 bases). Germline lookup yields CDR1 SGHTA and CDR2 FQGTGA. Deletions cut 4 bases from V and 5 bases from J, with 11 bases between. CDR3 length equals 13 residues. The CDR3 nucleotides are TGTGCCAGCAGCTCAAGGGGGAAGACTGAAGCTTTCTTT. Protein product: CASSSRGKTEAFF.

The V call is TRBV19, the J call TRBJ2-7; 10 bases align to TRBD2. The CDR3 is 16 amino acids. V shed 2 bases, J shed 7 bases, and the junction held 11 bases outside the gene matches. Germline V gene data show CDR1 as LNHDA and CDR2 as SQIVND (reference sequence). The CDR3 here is CASSISAGLADEEQYF. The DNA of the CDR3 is TGTGCCAGTAGTATATCCGCAGGACTAGCGGACGAGGAGCAGTACTTC. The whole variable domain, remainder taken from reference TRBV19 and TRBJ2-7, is DGGITQSPKYLFRKEGQNVTLSCEQNLNHDAMYWYRQDPGQGLRLIYYSQIVNDFQKGDIAEGYSVSREKKESFPLTVTSAQKNPTAFYLCASSISAGLADEEQYFGPGTRLTVT.

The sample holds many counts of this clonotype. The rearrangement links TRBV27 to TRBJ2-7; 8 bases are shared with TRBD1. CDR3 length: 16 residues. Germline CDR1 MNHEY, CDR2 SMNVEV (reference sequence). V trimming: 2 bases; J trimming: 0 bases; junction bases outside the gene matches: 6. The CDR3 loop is CASSLGTGISSYEQYF. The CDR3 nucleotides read TGTGCCAGCAGTTTAGGGACAGGAATCTCCTCCTACGAGCAGTACTTC.

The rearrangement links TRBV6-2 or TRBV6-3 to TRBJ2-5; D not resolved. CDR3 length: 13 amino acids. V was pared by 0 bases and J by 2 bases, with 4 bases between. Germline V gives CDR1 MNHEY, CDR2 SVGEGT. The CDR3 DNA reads TGTGCCAGCAGTTACTCGGCGCAAGAGACCCAGTACTTC. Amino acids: CASSYSAQETQYF.

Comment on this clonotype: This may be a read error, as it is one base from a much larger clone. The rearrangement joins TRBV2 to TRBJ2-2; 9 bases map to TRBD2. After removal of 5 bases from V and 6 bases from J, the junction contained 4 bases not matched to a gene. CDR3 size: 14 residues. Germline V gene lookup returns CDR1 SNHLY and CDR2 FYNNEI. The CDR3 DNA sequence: TGTGCCAGCAGTCCCGGGACTAGCTCCGGGGAGCTGTTTTTT. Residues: CASSPGTSSGELFF.

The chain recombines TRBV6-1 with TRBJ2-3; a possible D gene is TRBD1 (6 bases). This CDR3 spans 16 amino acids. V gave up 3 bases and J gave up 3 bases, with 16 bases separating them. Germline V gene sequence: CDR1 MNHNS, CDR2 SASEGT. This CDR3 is CASSDGVARGTDTQYF. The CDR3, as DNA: TGTGCCAGCAGTGATGGTGTGGCGAGGGGGACAGATACGCAGTATTTT.